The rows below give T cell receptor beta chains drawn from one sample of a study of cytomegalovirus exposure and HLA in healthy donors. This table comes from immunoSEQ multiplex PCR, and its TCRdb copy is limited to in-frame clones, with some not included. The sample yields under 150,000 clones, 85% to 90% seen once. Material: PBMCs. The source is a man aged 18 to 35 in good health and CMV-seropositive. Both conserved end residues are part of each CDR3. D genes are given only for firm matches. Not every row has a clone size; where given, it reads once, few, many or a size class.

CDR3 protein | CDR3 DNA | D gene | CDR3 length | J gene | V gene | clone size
CASSDPLTGHEQYF | TGTGCCAGCAGCGACCCCCTGACAGGCCACGAGCAGTACTTC | NA | 14 | TRBJ2-7 | TRBV7-6 | NA
CASSLDRGSNQPQHF | TGTGCCAGCAGCTTAGACAGGGGAAGCAATCAGCCCCAGCATTTT | TRBD1 | 15 | TRBJ1-5 | TRBV7-9 | NA
CASRVAGGVGGELFF | TGTGCCAGCAGAGTAGCGGGAGGGGTCGGCGGGGAGCTGTTTTTT | TRBD2 | 15 | TRBJ2-2 | TRBV27 | NA
CASSLVGSHEQYF | TGTGCCAGCAGCCTCGTGGGTAGCCACGAGCAGTACTTC | NA | 13 | TRBJ2-7 | TRBV11-2 | NA
CATSRGDRGSKNIQYF | TGTGCCACCAGCAGAGGTGACAGGGGATCCAAAAACATTCAGTACTTC | TRBD1 | 16 | TRBJ2-4 | TRBV15 | many
CASTPGWEGSYEQYF | TGTGCCAGCACCCCAGGTTGGGAGGGCTCCTACGAGCAGTACTTC | TRBD2 | 15 | TRBJ2-7 | TRBV6-6 | NA
CASSQRRQGTDTQYF | TGCGCCAGCAGCCAGCGGCGGCAAGGCACAGATACGCAGTATTTT | NA | 15 | TRBJ2-3 | TRBV4-1 | NA
CAIRASGQFNEKLFF | TGTGCCATCAGGGCCAGTGGCCAGTTTAATGAAAAACTGTTTTTT | NA | 15 | TRBJ1-4 | TRBV10-3 | NA
CASSYLTNRGTEAFF | TGTGCCAGCAGTTACCTTACAAACAGGGGAACTGAAGCTTTCTTT | TRBD1 | 15 | TRBJ1-1 | TRBV6-5 | NA
CASSLGLAGSYNEQFF | TGTGCCAGCAGCTTAGGACTAGCGGGGTCCTACAATGAGCAGTTCTTC | TRBD2 | 16 | TRBJ2-1 | TRBV7-9 | NA
CAWTGDNEQFF | TGTGCCTGGACAGGGGACAATGAGCAGTTCTTC | NA | 11 | TRBJ2-1 | TRBV30 | few
CASRTRQRSSNQPQHF | TGTGCCAGCAGGACACGACAGCGTAGTAGCAATCAGCCCCAGCATTTT | NA | 16 | TRBJ1-5 | TRBV27 | many
CASSPNAGTSYEQYF | TGTGCCAGCAGTCCAAACGCCGGGACTTCCTACGAGCAGTACTTC | NA | 15 | TRBJ2-7 | TRBV7-9 | NA
CASSPGTGGSQPQHF | TGTGCCAGCTCTCCCGGGACAGGGGGCTCTCAGCCCCAGCATTTT | TRBD1 | 15 | TRBJ1-5 | TRBV18 | once
CASNSAGGPNTGELFF | TGTGCCAGCAATTCAGCGGGGGGCCCGAACACCGGGGAGCTGTTTTTT | TRBD2 | 16 | TRBJ2-2 | TRBV27 | NA
CASSSTGIGGYTF | TGCGCCAGCAGCTCAACAGGGATAGGCGGCTACACCTTC | NA | 13 | TRBJ1-2 | TRBV5-1 | NA
CASSTPPLGRGSQPQHF | TGTGCCAGTAGTACCCCTCCTTTAGGGAGAGGTAGTCAGCCCCAGCATTTT | NA | 17 | TRBJ1-5 | TRBV19 | NA
CASGLVGSGFQPQHF | TGTGCTAGTGGTTTGGTGGGCTCGGGATTCCAGCCCCAGCATTTT | NA | 15 | TRBJ1-5 | TRBV12-5 | NA
CASSVEISGTQQFF | TGTGCCAGCAGCGTAGAGATCTCGGGGACTCAGCAGTTCTTC | NA | 14 | TRBJ2-1 | TRBV9 | NA
CATSSRQGVNNQPQHF | TGTGCCACCAGCAGCCGACAGGGGGTAAACAATCAGCCCCAGCATTTT | TRBD1 | 16 | TRBJ1-5 | TRBV15 | NA
CASSQDLADTSTDTQYF | TGCGCCAGCAGCCAAGACCTGGCGGATACTAGCACAGATACGCAGTATTTT | NA | 17 | TRBJ2-3 | TRBV4-1 | once
CASILGQGANTEAFF | TGTGCCAGCATACTGGGACAGGGGGCCAACACTGAAGCTTTCTTT | TRBD1 | 15 | TRBJ1-1 | TRBV6-1 | NA
CASSVAGFGYTF | TGTGCCAGCAGCGTAGCGGGTTTTGGCTACACCTTC | NA | 12 | TRBJ1-2 | TRBV9 | NA
CAWSVGGADNQPQHF | TGTGCCTGGAGTGTAGGGGGGGCGGACAATCAGCCCCAGCATTTT | NA | 15 | TRBJ1-5 | TRBV30 | NA
CASTEGGTGSYEQYF | TGTGCCAGTACTGAAGGCGGGACAGGGTCCTACGAGCAGTACTTC | TRBD1 | 15 | TRBJ2-7 | TRBV19 | NA
CASSRSGLAGGGETQYF | TGTGCCAGCAGCAGGTCGGGACTAGCGGGAGGGGGAGAGACCCAGTACTTC | TRBD2 | 17 | TRBJ2-5 | TRBV2 | NA
CSAVDRGGTEAFF | TGCAGCGCTGTGGACAGGGGAGGGACTGAAGCTTTCTTT | TRBD1 | 13 | TRBJ1-1 | TRBV29-1 | NA
CASSDRLANYGYTF | TGTGCCAGCAGTGATAGGCTAGCTAACTATGGCTACACCTTC | NA | 14 | TRBJ1-2 | TRBV2 | NA
CASWGQGKTEAFF | TGTGCCAGCTGGGGACAGGGAAAAACTGAAGCTTTCTTT | TRBD1 | 13 | TRBJ1-1 | TRBV2 | NA
CASSTLTGPRAYEQYF | TGCGCCAGCAGCACCCTGACAGGGCCTAGGGCCTACGAGCAGTACTTC | TRBD1 | 16 | TRBJ2-7 | TRBV5-1 | NA
CASSNRGGATDTQYF | TGCGCCAGCAGCAACCGCGGGGGCGCGACAGATACGCAGTATTTT | NA | 15 | TRBJ2-3 | TRBV5-1 | NA
CASGRPEGQTNEKLFF | TGTGCCAGCGGGAGACCCGAGGGTCAAACTAATGAAAAACTGTTTTTT | NA | 16 | TRBJ1-4 | TRBV2 | NA
CASSPSGSPQNEQFF | TGCGCCAGCAGCCCTAGCGGGAGCCCTCAAAATGAGCAGTTCTTC | TRBD2 | 15 | TRBJ2-1 | TRBV5-1 | NA
CASSPDRYIGPQHF | TGTGCCAGCAGCCCCGACAGATATATCGGGCCCCAGCATTTT | NA | 14 | TRBJ1-5 | TRBV6-5 | NA
CSVAQGPDEAFF | TGCAGCGTTGCACAGGGCCCCGATGAAGCTTTCTTT | NA | 12 | TRBJ1-1 | TRBV29-1 | NA
CASSLGQGRETLNYGYTF | TGTGCCAGCAGCTTGGGACAGGGTAGAGAAACTTTAAACTATGGCTACACCTTC | TRBD1 | 18 | TRBJ1-2 | TRBV5-5 | NA
CASSILQGRNTEAFF | TGTGCCAGCAGTATCCTACAGGGAAGGAACACTGAAGCTTTCTTT | NA | 15 | TRBJ1-1 | TRBV27 | once
CASSPGAGGPRFAETQYF | TGTGCCAGCAGCCCAGGGGCGGGGGGGCCCCGTTTTGCAGAGACCCAGTACTTC | TRBD2 | 18 | TRBJ2-5 | TRBV5-4 | NA
CASLDRGAQEKLFF | TGTGCCAGTCTCGACCGGGGGGCGCAAGAAAAACTGTTTTTT | NA | 14 | TRBJ1-4 | TRBV19 | few
CSARLEYEQYF | TGCAGTGCTAGATTAGAGTACGAGCAGTACTTC | NA | 11 | TRBJ2-7 | TRBV20-1 | NA
CASSPPGLSGNTIYF | TGTGCCAGCTCACCACCCGGACTATCTGGAAACACCATATATTTT | NA | 15 | TRBJ1-3 | TRBV18 | few
CAIPQFHYGYTF | TGTGCCATCCCCCAGTTCCACTATGGCTACACCTTC | NA | 12 | TRBJ1-2 | TRBV2 | NA
CASSLGPPTGAYTEAFF | TGTGCCAGCAGCTTGGGGCCGCCGACAGGGGCATACACTGAAGCTTTCTTT | TRBD1 | 17 | TRBJ1-1 | TRBV5-4 | NA
CASSLGAVTGVEQYF | TGTGCCAGCAGCTTAGGGGCCGTGACAGGGGTCGAGCAGTACTTC | TRBD1 | 15 | TRBJ2-7 | TRBV7-2 | NA
CASSLLTGGRAYTF | TGTGCCAGCAGCTTGTTGACAGGGGGCCGAGCTTATACCTTC | TRBD1 | 14 | TRBJ1-2 | TRBV7-9 | NA
CASKRGGGNSYEQYF | TGTGCCAGCAAAAGGGGCGGGGGAAACTCCTACGAGCAGTACTTC | TRBD2 | 15 | TRBJ2-7 | TRBV2 | NA
CASSGWTGGAGELFF | TGCGCCAGCAGTGGATGGACAGGAGGCGCCGGGGAGCTGTTTTTT | TRBD1 | 15 | TRBJ2-2 | TRBV10-2 | NA
CASDGTRKYNEQFF | TGTGCCTCGGACGGGACTAGAAAATACAATGAGCAGTTCTTC | TRBD2 | 14 | TRBJ2-1 | TRBV30 | once
CAISVPGDSGLTYEQYF | TGTGCCATCAGTGTCCCGGGGGATAGCGGGCTAACCTACGAGCAGTACTTC | TRBD2 | 17 | TRBJ2-7 | TRBV10-3 | NA
CAWEAFSGNTIYF | TGTGCCTGGGAGGCCTTCTCTGGAAACACCATATATTTT | NA | 13 | TRBJ1-3 | TRBV30 | NA
CASSLDDRAVFKGGYTF | TGTGCCAGCAGCTTGGACGACAGGGCGGTTTTTAAGGGTGGCTACACCTTC | TRBD1 | 17 | TRBJ1-2 | TRBV5-6 | NA